These T cell receptor beta chains were read from a single sample in a study of blood T cell repertoires in COVID-19. TCRdb's table, derived via immunoSEQ multiplex PCR, lists solely in-frame clones and lacks some. The table lists 90,000 or so clones, about 91% of them singletons. Sample: peripheral blood. The source is a man between 60 and 70 years old with acute or convalescent COVID-19. CDR3s include the opening cysteine and the closing phenylalanine or tryptophan. D genes are given only for firm matches. Clone size, where shown, is once, few, many, or a class for clones that have expanded.

TRBJ2-1 | TRBV5-6 | - | TRBD2 | 13 | TGTGCCAGCAGCCCACAAGGACTAGCGGGAAAGTTCTTC | CASSPQGLAGKFF
TRBJ2-1 | TRBV23-1 | - | - | 14 | TGCGCCAGCAGGGGCCCGAGCTCCTACAATGAGCAGTTCTTC | CASRGPSSYNEQFF
TRBJ2-1 | TRBV5-4 | - | TRBD2 | 15 | TGTGCCAGCAGCCCCGGACTAGCGGGTTACAATGAGCAGTTCTTC | CASSPGLAGYNEQFF
TRBJ2-1 | TRBV2 | - | TRBD2 | 14 | TGTGCCAGCAGTCGGACTAGCGGGCCCAATGAGCAGTTCTTC | CASSRTSGPNEQFF
TRBJ1-5 | TRBV5-1 | - | - | 15 | TGCGCCAGCAGCTTAGGAGGGGTGAGCAATCAGCCCCAGCATTTT | CASSLGGVSNQPQHF
TRBJ2-7 | TRBV7-2 | - | - | 13 | TGTGCCAGCAGCTTGGGAGTGACGGGCGAGCAGTACTTC | CASSLGVTGEQYF
TRBJ2-1 | TRBV18 | - | - | 13 | TGTGCCAGCTCACCACGGGCAGAAGGTGAGCAGTTCTTC | CASSPRAEGEQFF
TRBJ2-7 | TRBV6-6 | - | TRBD2 | 14 | TGTGCCAGCAGTTACATGCTAGCGGACTACGAGCAGTACTTC | CASSYMLADYEQYF
TRBJ1-1 | TRBV28 | - | - | 13 | TGTGCCAGCAGGCCCGGACAGAACACTGAAGCTTTCTTT | CASRPGQNTEAFF
TRBJ2-7 | TRBV13 | once | TRBD2 | 17 | TGTGCCAGCAGCTCCGGCGGTCGGGACTACCATTCCTACGAGCAGTACTTC | CASSSGGRDYHSYEQYF
TRBJ1-1 | TRBV5-1 | - | TRBD1 | 14 | TGCGCCAGCAGTGGGACAGGGGCGAACACTGAAGCTTTCTTT | CASSGTGANTEAFF
TRBJ1-6 | TRBV27 | - | - | 14 | TGTGCCAGCAGGGGGGGGACGATGGCTTCACCCCTCCACTTT | CASRGGTMASPLHF
TRBJ2-5 | TRBV7-2 | few | TRBD1 | 17 | TGTGCCAGCAGCCACCGGGACAGGGGGCCTTCGAGGGAGACCCAGTACTTC | CASSHRDRGPSRETQYF
TRBJ2-5 | TRBV5-1 | - | TRBD2 | 16 | TGCGCCAGCAGCCTAGGACCAGCGGGGGTTCAAGAGACCCAGTACTTC | CASSLGPAGVQETQYF
TRBJ2-3 | TRBV5-5 | - | - | 12 | TGTGCCAGCAGCATTAGTACGGATACGCAGTATTTT | CASSISTDTQYF
TRBJ1-1 | TRBV5-1 | - | TRBD1 | 16 | TGCGCCAGCAGCTTGGTGACAGGGGTTGGGAACACTGAAGCTTTCTTT | CASSLVTGVGNTEAFF
TRBJ2-5 | TRBV12-3/TRBV12-4 | once | - | 12 | TGTGCCAGCAGTGCGTCAGCGGTGACCCAGTACTTC | CASSASAVTQYF
TRBJ1-2 | TRBV29-1 | - | - | 12 | TGCAGCGTGACACAGTTTAACTATGGCTACACCTTC | CSVTQFNYGYTF
TRBJ2-3 | TRBV24-1 | - | TRBD1 | 13 | TGTGCCACCGAGGACAGGGTGGGATATACGCAGTATTTT | CATEDRVGYTQYF
TRBJ2-7 | TRBV3-1/TRBV3-2 | - | - | 13 | TGTGCCAGCAGCCAGGACAGCCCTTACGAGCAGTACTTC | CASSQDSPYEQYF
TRBJ1-2 | TRBV7-4 | - | TRBD1 | 17 | TGTGCCAGCAGCTTAGCTCGCAAAAACAGGGGTTTCTATGGCTACACCTTC | CASSLARKNRGFYGYTF
TRBJ1-3 | TRBV18 | - | - | 17 | TGTGCCAGCTCACCGCTCCCCGACAGGATCACTGGAAACACCATATATTTT | CASSPLPDRITGNTIYF
TRBJ1-1 | TRBV18 | - | TRBD1 | 17 | TGTGCCAGCTCACCGGATGGGACAGGGGGCGATAACACTGAAGCTTTCTTT | CASSPDGTGGDNTEAFF
TRBJ1-2 | TRBV19 | - | - | 15 | TGTGCCAGCACAGGCCCCTTCGGAAGGAACTATGGCTACACCTTC | CASTGPFGRNYGYTF
TRBJ2-5 | TRBV5-1 | - | TRBD1 | 15 | TGCGCCAGCAGCCCGAGTCCAGGGGGTGGAGAGACCCAGTACTTC | CASSPSPGGGETQYF
TRBJ1-2 | TRBV5-6 | few | - | 15 | TGTGCCAGCAGCTTGACAGGGAGGGATAACTATGGCTACACCTTC | CASSLTGRDNYGYTF
TRBJ1-5 | TRBV19 | once | TRBD1 | 15 | TGTGCCAGTAGTATGGCAGGGGGTGCTAATCAGCCCCAGCATTTT | CASSMAGGANQPQHF
TRBJ2-7 | TRBV19 | - | - | 16 | TGTGCCAGTAGTATCTCCGGGGGGCCCCAAACCTACGAGCAGTACTTC | CASSISGGPQTYEQYF
TRBJ1-1 | TRBV9 | - | TRBD1 | 14 | TGTGCCAGCAGCGTAGCCCCGGACAGGCTCCAAGCTTTCTTT | CASSVAPDRLQAFF
TRBJ2-2 | TRBV29-1 | once | - | 14 | TGCAGCGTTGGTATTAGCGGGAACACCGGGGAGCTGTTTTTT | CSVGISGNTGELFF
TRBJ1-2 | TRBV7-9 | few | TRBD1 | 13 | TGTGCCAGCAGTTGGACAGGGGACTATGGCTACACCTTC | CASSWTGDYGYTF
TRBJ1-2 | TRBV7-9 | - | - | 15 | TGTGCCAGCAGCAAAGCTCAGGGTAGGAGCTATGGCTACACCTTC | CASSKAQGRSYGYTF
TRBJ2-7 | TRBV5-1 | - | TRBD1 | 14 | TGCGCCAGCAGCCCAGAGGGACAGGGCTACGAGCAGTACTTC | CASSPEGQGYEQYF
TRBJ2-7 | TRBV18 | - | TRBD1 | 15 | TGTGCCAGCTCACCGACAGGGGCCTCGGCCTACGAGCAGTACTTC | CASSPTGASAYEQYF
TRBJ2-1 | TRBV7-2 | - | - | 16 | TGTGCCAGCAGCTTAGCCACCGTGCGGGGCTACAATGAGCAGTTCTTC | CASSLATVRGYNEQFF
TRBJ1-2 | TRBV21-1 | once | - | 15 | TGTGCCAGCAGCTCCCGGGGAGAGGGCCCCTATGGCTACACCTTC | CASSSRGEGPYGYTF
TRBJ2-1 | TRBV7-3 | - | TRBD2 | 14 | TGTGCCAGCAGCATAGCGGGAGGGTTAAATGAGCAGTTCTTC | CASSIAGGLNEQFF
TRBJ2-3 | TRBV7-6 | once | TRBD2 | 17 | TGTGCCAGCAGCTTAGTCCCTAGCGGGAGGGGCACAGATACGCAGTATTTT | CASSLVPSGRGTDTQYF
TRBJ2-3 | TRBV19 | - | - | 14 | TGTGCCAGTAGTATAGATGGAGGTTCAGATACGCAGTATTTT | CASSIDGGSDTQYF
TRBJ2-1 | TRBV19 | - | TRBD1 | 18 | TGTGCCAGCTCAAAAAAGGGGACCGGGACAGGGGGCGCCATTGAGCAGTTCTTC | CASSKKGTGTGGAIEQFF